This T cell receptor (beta chain) was recovered during a study of response to subunit inactivated influenza vaccine. TCRdb independently ran MiXCR on the RT-PCR reads; one entry per CDR3 protein. Altogether fewer than 700,000 distinct CDR3 sequences are present, 13% being singletons, with the ten largest covering around 13%. The CDR3 contains 14 residues. The germline V gene encodes CDR1 SGHDT and CDR2 YYEEEE. V lost 4 bases to trimming and J lost 1 base, with 12 bases between them. General observations from the study: With each seasonal influenza vaccination, the authors suggested, few new T cells are recruited.

A note on this clonotype: The target antigen is unknown.

The chain links TRBV5-6 to TRBJ2-7; D is unclear. The receptor was isolated from a man in his fifties or sixties who received an inactivated influenza vaccine. Here the sequenced sample was PBMCs from blood, taken around seven weeks after vaccination. CDR3 in amino acids: CASSRPPFSYEQYF. CDR3 nucleotide sequence: TGTGCCAGCAGCCGTCCCCCTTTTTCCTACGAGCAGTACTTC. The full variable domain, its missing parts supplied by reference TRBV5-6 and TRBJ2-7, is DAGVTQSPTHLIKTRGQQVTLRCSPKSGHDTVSWYQQALGQGPQFIFQYYEEEERQRGNFPDRFSGHQFPNYSSELNVNALLLGDSALYLCASSRPPFSYEQYFGPGTRLTVT.